These 19 T cell receptor beta chains were all obtained from the same sample, sequenced in a study of blood T cells in healthy people across ages (dated by TCRdb to between 2015 and 2016). The library was built by means of 5' RACE. TCRdb shows the sequencer as Illumina HiSeq 2500. A second PCR of about 6 to 12 cycles was performed with a sample-barcoded 5' primer and a J-beta primer mix. TCRdb ran its own pipeline on the public reads, namely fastp trimming at Q25 and MiXCR clone calling, and kept in-frame beta chains. Rows are unified per CDR3 protein, each entry keeping the most common DNA and genes. This sample comprises more than 700,000 distinct CDR3 sequences, around 45% of them detected only once. The ten biggest clones cover roughly 18% of the sample. Sequencing was done on a sample of blood. These receptors all stem from an elderly man in good health.

The gene calls are TRBV7-6 and TRBJ2-6, with D possibly called TRBD1 or TRBD2 (5 bases each). CDR1 and CDR2 from the germline V gene are SGHVS and FNYEAQ. This CDR3 has 16 amino acids. The germline V and J ends were trimmed by 5 bases and 0 bases, with 11 bases remaining between them. This chain's CDR3 is CASSQTGTSGANVLTF. The CDR3 DNA sequence: TGTGCCAGCAGCCAGACCGGGACCTCTGGGGCCAACGTCCTGACTTTC.

This clonotype was detected a few times. The chain couples TRBV6-6 to TRBJ2-5, with 12 bases that match TRBD2. The CDR3 loop spans 15 amino acids. J lost 4 bases, V lost 6 bases, and 6 bases had no gene match. The germline V gene encodes CDR1 MNHNY and CDR2 SVGAGI (reference sequence). The CDR3 region is CASSLLAGGGETQYF. In DNA form, the CDR3 reads TGTGCCAGCAGCCTACTAGCGGGAGGAGGAGAGACCCAGTACTTC.

V is TRBV20-1 and J is TRBJ2-7; D unclear. Germline assignment: CDR1 DFQATT and CDR2 SNEGSKA (reference sequence). Trimming removed 6 bases from V and 2 bases from J, with 14 bases in between. CDR3 length: 13 amino acids. As DNA, the CDR3 is TGCAGTGCCGTTACGGGTGGAACCTACGAGCAGTACTTC. Its translation: CSAVTGGTYEQYF.

Worth noting for this clonotype: One end of the junction does not line up with germline, which may come from a read error. The J gene is TRBJ2-4, the V gene TRBV12-3 or TRBV12-4, with a weak D call TRBD1 (5 bases). CDR3 length: 14 amino acids. The CDR3 DNA sequence: TGTGCCGGCAGTTCCTCAGGGATAGGAGACATTCAGTACTTC. Protein: CAGSSSGIGDIQYF.

This clonotype was found a few times. The gene calls are TRBV7-2 and TRBJ2-3; 11 nucleotides agree with TRBD2. Germline assignment: CDR1 SGHTA and CDR2 FQGNSA. The CDR3 spans 18 residues. Unmatched junction bases numbered 9, after V lost 1 base and J lost 3 bases. CDR3 in amino acids: CASSLGGASGRWTDTQYF. In nucleotides, the CDR3 is TGTGCCAGCAGCTTAGGAGGGGCTAGCGGGAGGTGGACAGATACGCAGTATTTT.

The V and J genes are TRBV6-5 and TRBJ2-7, with 7 bases identical to TRBD1. The CDR3 spans 15 residues. V was pared by 5 bases and J by 3 bases, with 10 bases of the junction left unmatched. Germline V lookup: CDR1 MNHEY, CDR2 SVGAGI. As DNA, the CDR3 is TGTGCCAGCAGTCCACAACAGGGGTCGTACTACGAGCAGTACTTC. It translates to CASSPQQGSYYEQYF.

The rearrangement joins TRBV29-1 to TRBJ2-4; D gene unclear. The CDR3 runs to 13 residues. The V gene lost 7 bases and the J gene lost 0 bases, with 10 bases spanning the gap. Germline CDR1 reads SQVTM; CDR2 reads ANQGSEA. CDR3 residues: CSASRTAKNIQYF. The CDR3 nucleotides are TGCAGCGCGAGTAGGACAGCCAAAAACATTCAGTACTTC.

The chain employs TRBV29-1 and TRBJ2-1, with TRBD1 matching over 10 bases. Looked up from germline, CDR1 is SQVTM and CDR2 is ANQGSEA. This CDR3 comprises 13 residues. After removal of 3 bases from V and 7 bases from J, the junction contained 3 bases not matched to a gene. This CDR3 is CSVEGQGRNEQFF. In DNA form, the CDR3 reads TGCAGCGTTGAGGGACAGGGGAGGAATGAGCAGTTCTTC.

The V and J genes are TRBV29-1 and TRBJ2-3, with TRBD1 matching 7 bases. This CDR3 spans 14 amino acids. Per germline, CDR1 SQVTM and CDR2 ANQGSEA. V gave up 7 bases and J gave up 1 base; unmatched junction bases: 8. The CDR3 spells CSGARGQRTDTQYF. CDR3 nucleotide sequence: TGCAGCGGGGCAAGGGGGCAACGCACAGATACGCAGTATTTT.

This clonotype was counted many times. The chain links TRBV12-3 or TRBV12-4 to TRBJ2-1; TRBD1 matches 9 bases. The CDR3 length is 15 residues. With V trimmed by 6 bases and J by 0 bases, 3 bases remained unmatched. The DNA for the CDR3 is TGTGCCAGCAGGTTGGACAGGGGCTCCTACAATGAGCAGTTCTTC. This gives the protein CASRLDRGSYNEQFF.

The chain is built from TRBV12-3 or TRBV12-4 and TRBJ1-2, with D unresolved. Trimming stripped 5 bases from V and 7 bases from J, with 8 bases between. The CDR3 consists of 11 residues. CDR3 sequence reads: CASSMTTGYTF. In nucleotides, the CDR3 is TGTGCCAGCAGTATGACTACTGGCTACACCTTC.

The chain is built from TRBV28 and TRBJ2-7; D is tentatively TRBD1 or TRBD2 (5 bases each). The V end was cut by 2 bases, the J end by 1 base, with 21 bases between. The CDR3 spans 18 residues. Germline CDR1 and CDR2: MDHEN and SYDVKM. CDR3 residues: CASSLVLAPAGRSYEQYF. The CDR3 DNA reads as TGTGCCAGCAGTTTAGTTCTAGCACCGGCAGGGCGTTCCTACGAGCAGTACTTC.

The rearrangement uses TRBV7-9 and TRBJ2-3; D may be TRBD1 or TRBD2 (5 bases each). The CDR3 contains 16 residues. Trimming cost V 5 bases and J 4 bases, with 19 bases left between them. Per germline, CDR1 SEHNR and CDR2 FQNEAQ (reference sequence). The CDR3 protein is CASSPKEGQHSDTQYF. CDR3 nucleotides: TGTGCCAGCAGCCCCAAAGAGGGGCAGCACTCAGATACGCAGTATTTT.

The table lists this clonotype with many counts. This chain uses TRBV25-1 with TRBJ2-3; 8 bases are shared with TRBD1. The germline V gene has CDR1 MGHDK and CDR2 SYGVNS. This CDR3 is 13 amino acids long. V gave up 6 bases and J gave up 3 bases; unmatched junction bases: 2. CDR3 coding DNA: TGTGCCAGCAGGAGGGACAGGACAGATACGCAGTATTTT. This translates into CASRRDRTDTQYF.

Only a few counts were recorded for this clonotype. V gene TRBV18 combines with J gene TRBJ2-5; D uncertain. Germline V gene data show CDR1 as KGHSH and CDR2 as LQKENI. The CDR3 is 13 residues long. Trimming took 2 bases from V and 1 from J, leaving 5 bases between them. CDR3 amino acids: CASSPTLQETQYF. Here the CDR3 DNA reads TGTGCCAGCTCACCAACCCTCCAAGAGACCCAGTACTTC.

This clonotype was seen a few times. This chain joins TRBV18 and TRBJ2-7; TRBD2 matches at 11 bases. Germline-derived CDR1 and CDR2 are KGHSH and LQKENI. Trimming at V came to 3 bases and at J to 2 bases, leaving 3 bases not matched to a gene. The CDR3 totals 15 residues. Here the CDR3 DNA reads TGTGCCAGCTCACCCGGGACTAGCGGACCCTACGAGCAGTACTTC. Translation gives CASSPGTSGPYEQYF.

This clonotype was counted between two and nine times. This chain uses TRBV20-1 with TRBJ2-1; TRBD2 matches 9 bases. The V and J ends lost 4 bases and 6 bases, in that order; junction bases with no gene match: 7. This CDR3 has 14 amino acids. Per the germline V gene, CDR1 is DFQATT and CDR2 is SNEGSKA (reference sequence). The CDR3 region is CSAKEAGGLNEQFF. The CDR3 DNA is TGCAGTGCTAAGGAGGCGGGAGGGCTCAATGAGCAGTTCTTC.

As concerns this clonotype: An end of the junction differs from the germline gene, which may be a read error. The V call is TRBV29-1, the J call TRBJ1-1; no clear D. The CDR3 length is 10 residues. Germline V gene data show CDR1 as SQVTM and CDR2 as ANQGSEA. In nucleotides, the CDR3 is TGCAGCGTTACTGACGGAGAAGGTTTCTTT. The encoded protein is CSVTDGEGFF.

In its sample, this clonotype was seen a few times. The chain has TRBV7-2 and TRBJ2-5; D uncertain. The V and J ends lost 5 bases and 5 bases respectively, with 12 bases between them. There are 13 residues in the CDR3. Germline V gene lookup returns CDR1 SGHTA and CDR2 FQGNSA. The DNA of the CDR3 is TGTGCCAGCAGCACCCGGGCTTCGGAGACCCAGTACTTC. It encodes CASSTRASETQYF.